This T cell receptor (beta chain) was recovered during a study of T cell responses to AZD1222 COVID-19 vaccine. Study results and limitations: Clonal diversity was possibly underestimated, and the donors were mostly white British, with more females. There were vaccine-associated CD4 TCRs across spike, dominant at 160-218 and 743-854.

This clone was seen a handful of times. Its antigen remains unknown. With 4 bases clipped from V and 8 bases from J, the junction kept 7 bases outside the gene matches. CDR1 is SEHNR, CDR2 FQNEAQ, per germline (reference sequence). CDR3 length equals 15 residues. The protocol was immunoSEQ multiplex PCR, while the TCRdb copy is restricted to in-frame clones and leaves out a portion. The sample yields about 130,000 clones, 92% seen once. The sample in question was peripheral blood, obtained on day 0 of AZD1222 vaccination. V gene TRBV7-9 combines with J gene TRBJ1-4; TRBD1 matches 10 bases. The TCR was taken from an adult in good health. The CDR3 is CASSSPTGGGEKLFF. The CDR3, as DNA: TGTGCCAGCAGCTCCCCGACAGGGGGCGGGGAAAAACTGTTTTTT.